These T cell receptor beta chains were read from a single sample in a study of cytomegalovirus exposure and HLA in healthy donors. The data were produced by immunoSEQ multiplex PCR, yet TCRdb's version contains in-frame clones alone and is incomplete. This sample has approximately 100,000 clones, with less than 70% found just once. Sequenced: PBMCs. The receptors come from a female donor in good health and CMV-seronegative. The CDR3 runs from the conserved cysteine through the conserved F or W. The D gene is left open where the match is weak. The listing skips clone size in some rows; elsewhere it reads once, few, many or a size class.

j_call d_call v_call clone_size cdr3_aa cdr3_nt
TRBJ1-1 - TRBV18 - CASSPSSRNTEAFF TGTGCCAGCTCACCTTCGAGTCGGAACACTGAAGCTTTCTTT
TRBJ1-2 - TRBV13 - CASSSTPDSFYGYTF TGTGCCAGCAGCTCCACCCCTGACAGCTTCTATGGCTACACCTTC
TRBJ1-6 - TRBV30 - CAWEPRNRLNSPLHF TGTGCCTGGGAGCCTAGAAACAGGTTGAATTCACCCCTCCACTTT
TRBJ2-7 - TRBV6-5 once CASSLLGLADDYEQYF TGTGCCAGCAGTTTACTTGGATTAGCGGACGACTACGAGCAGTACTTC
TRBJ2-1 - TRBV6-1 - CASSEGGYSYNEQFF TGTGCCAGCAGTGAAGGGGGCTACTCCTACAATGAGCAGTTCTTC
TRBJ2-6 - TRBV2 - CASSQGLFAGANVLTF TGTGCCAGCAGCCAGGGGTTGTTTGCTGGGGCCAACGTCCTGACTTTC
TRBJ2-2 - TRBV4-1 - CASSQDQNAYTGELFF TGCGCCAGCAGCCAAGATCAGAACGCATACACCGGGGAGCTGTTTTTT
TRBJ2-1 TRBD2 TRBV30 few CAWCSTSGRGSEQFF TGTGCCTGGTGCTCTACTAGCGGGAGAGGGAGTGAGCAGTTCTTC
TRBJ2-2 - TRBV29-1 - CSVQDYTGELFF TGCAGCGTTCAGGATTACACCGGGGAGCTGTTTTTT
TRBJ2-2 - TRBV6-4 - CASSVCQGGPNTGELFF TGTGCCAGCAGTGTGTGCCAGGGGGGCCCCAACACCGGGGAGCTGTTTTTT
TRBJ2-7 - TRBV28 - CASIMGGGYEQYF TGTGCCAGCATAATGGGAGGGGGCTACGAGCAGTACTTC
TRBJ1-1 - TRBV29-1 - CSVEARVAEAFF TGCAGCGTAGAGGCCAGGGTCGCTGAAGCTTTCTTT